A selection of T cell receptor beta chains follows, all from one sample in a study of blood T cell repertoires in COVID-19. Libraries were prepared by immunoSEQ multiplex PCR; TCRdb keeps only in-frame clonotypes and omits some of them. The table has about 220,000 clones, around 88% seen once. The specimen sequenced was PBMCs or T cells enriched from blood (not recorded which). The receptors shown here come from a woman aged 50 to 60 with acute COVID-19. CDR3s leave out the opening cysteine and the closing phenylalanine or tryptophan. Each record gives: D gene, V gene, J gene, CDR3 protein. A D gene is named only where the DNA matches it firmly.

.	TRBV10-3	TRBJ2-2	AISGANTGELF
.	TRBV9	TRBJ2-1	ASSPTLRESPRNEQF
.	TRBV18	TRBJ2-7	ASSPNIYEQY
.	TRBV6-5	TRBJ1-1	ASSYMGADTEAF
.	TRBV19	TRBJ2-2	ASTPGTPGELF
TRBD1	TRBV28	TRBJ1-4	ASSLTGTGNEKLF
.	TRBV30	TRBJ1-5	AWSGTSDQPQH
TRBD2	TRBV5-1	TRBJ2-5	ASSQAAGGRLVETQY
TRBD2	TRBV5-1	TRBJ2-2	ASSSLGTSGNGELF
.	TRBV13	TRBJ1-1	ASSQQGRGTEAF
.	TRBV19	TRBJ2-5	ASSMKLSWTQY
TRBD1	TRBV19	TRBJ1-2	ASSILTGEGYGYT
.	TRBV28	TRBJ1-2	ASSFVLNNYGYT
.	TRBV20-1	TRBJ1-5	SASLGGGQPQH
.	TRBV4-3	TRBJ2-7	ASSQTQGSSYEQY
.	TRBV9	TRBJ2-3	ASSVAVGGLDTQY
TRBD1	TRBV16	TRBJ1-5	ASSQSGTGLNQPQH
.	TRBV9	TRBJ2-5	ASSDSPRGIERETQY
TRBD2	TRBV3-1/TRBV3-2	TRBJ2-3	ASSRQGVLAGTDTQY
TRBD2	TRBV5-1	TRBJ2-1	ASSLELLAGGSSYNEQF
.	TRBV28	TRBJ2-2	ASRLNTGELF
.	TRBV6-5	TRBJ1-2	ASSYFRGGGYT
.	TRBV6-2/TRBV6-3	TRBJ2-1	ASSFAGINEQF
TRBD1	TRBV6-5	TRBJ1-1	ASTQGVEAF
.	TRBV6-2/TRBV6-3	TRBJ1-2	ASSYRAGALFNYGYT
.	TRBV28	TRBJ1-2	ASSRNYGYT
.	TRBV19	TRBJ1-5	AITIGGNQPQH
.	TRBV5-1	TRBJ2-7	ASSAGDMSSYEQY
TRBD2	TRBV18	TRBJ2-1	ASSPVRTSGYNEQF
TRBD1	TRBV18	TRBJ1-3	ASSRDSSGNTIY
.	TRBV19	TRBJ1-5	ASSIGRDPQH
TRBD1	TRBV9	TRBJ2-7	ASSVRGDRVYEQY
.	TRBV7-2	TRBJ1-1	ASSATRVGSAEAF